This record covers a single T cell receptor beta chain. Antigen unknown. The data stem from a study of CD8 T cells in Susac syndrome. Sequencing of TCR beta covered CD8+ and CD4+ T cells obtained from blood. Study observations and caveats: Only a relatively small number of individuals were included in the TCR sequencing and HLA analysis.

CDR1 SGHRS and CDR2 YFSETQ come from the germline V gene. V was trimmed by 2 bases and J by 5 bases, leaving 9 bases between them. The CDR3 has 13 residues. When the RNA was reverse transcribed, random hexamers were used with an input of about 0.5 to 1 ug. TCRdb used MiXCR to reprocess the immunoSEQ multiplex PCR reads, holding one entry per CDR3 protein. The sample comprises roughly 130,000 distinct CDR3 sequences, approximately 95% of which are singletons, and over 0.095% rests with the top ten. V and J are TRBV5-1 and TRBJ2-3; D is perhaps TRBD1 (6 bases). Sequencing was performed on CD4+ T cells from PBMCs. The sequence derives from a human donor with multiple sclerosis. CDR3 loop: CASSFGQRDTQYF. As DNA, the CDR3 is TGCGCCAGCAGCTTCGGACAGAGAGATACGCAGTATTTT.